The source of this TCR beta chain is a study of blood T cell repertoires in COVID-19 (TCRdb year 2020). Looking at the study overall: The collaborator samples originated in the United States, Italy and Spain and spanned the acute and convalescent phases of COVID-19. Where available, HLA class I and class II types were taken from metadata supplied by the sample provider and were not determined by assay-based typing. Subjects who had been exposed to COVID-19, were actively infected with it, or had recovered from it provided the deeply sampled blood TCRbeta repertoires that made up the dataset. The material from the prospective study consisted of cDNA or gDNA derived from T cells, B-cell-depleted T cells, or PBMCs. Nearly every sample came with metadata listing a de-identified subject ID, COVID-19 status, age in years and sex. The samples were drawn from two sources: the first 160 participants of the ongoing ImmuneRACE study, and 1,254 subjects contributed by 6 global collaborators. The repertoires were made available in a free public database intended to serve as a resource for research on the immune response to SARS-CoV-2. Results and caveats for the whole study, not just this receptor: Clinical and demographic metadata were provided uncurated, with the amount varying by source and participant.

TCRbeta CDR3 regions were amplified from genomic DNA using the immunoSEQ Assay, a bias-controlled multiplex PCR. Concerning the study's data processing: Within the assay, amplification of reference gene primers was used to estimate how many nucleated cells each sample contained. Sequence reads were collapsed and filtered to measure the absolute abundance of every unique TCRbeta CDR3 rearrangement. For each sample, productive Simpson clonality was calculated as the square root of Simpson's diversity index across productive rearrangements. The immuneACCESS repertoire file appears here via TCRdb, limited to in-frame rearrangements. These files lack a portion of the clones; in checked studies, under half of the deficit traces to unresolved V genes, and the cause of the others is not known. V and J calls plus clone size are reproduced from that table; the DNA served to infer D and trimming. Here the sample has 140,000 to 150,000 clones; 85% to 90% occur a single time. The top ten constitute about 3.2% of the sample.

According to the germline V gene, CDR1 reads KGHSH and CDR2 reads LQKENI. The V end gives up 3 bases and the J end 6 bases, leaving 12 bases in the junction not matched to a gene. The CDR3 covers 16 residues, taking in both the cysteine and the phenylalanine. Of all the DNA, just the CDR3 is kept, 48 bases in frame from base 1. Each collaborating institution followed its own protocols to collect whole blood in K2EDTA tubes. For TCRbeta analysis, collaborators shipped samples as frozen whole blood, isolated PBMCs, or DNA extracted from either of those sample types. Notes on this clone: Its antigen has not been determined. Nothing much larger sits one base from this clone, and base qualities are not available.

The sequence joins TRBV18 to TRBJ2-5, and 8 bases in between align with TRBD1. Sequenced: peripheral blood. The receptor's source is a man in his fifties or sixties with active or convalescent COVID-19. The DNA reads TGTGCCAGCTCACCCCCGGACAGGGTGGTACAAAAGACCCAGTACTTC. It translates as CASSPPDRVVQKTQYF.